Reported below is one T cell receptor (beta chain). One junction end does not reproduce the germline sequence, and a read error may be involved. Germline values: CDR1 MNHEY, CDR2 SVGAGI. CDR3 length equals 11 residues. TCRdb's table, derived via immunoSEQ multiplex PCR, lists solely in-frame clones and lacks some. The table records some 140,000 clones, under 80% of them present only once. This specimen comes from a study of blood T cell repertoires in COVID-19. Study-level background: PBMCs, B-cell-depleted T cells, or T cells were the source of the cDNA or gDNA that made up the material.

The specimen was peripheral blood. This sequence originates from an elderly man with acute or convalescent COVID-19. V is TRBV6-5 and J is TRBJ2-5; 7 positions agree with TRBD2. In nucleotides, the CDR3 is TGTGCCAGCAGGGGCAGCGGGGTCCCGGACTTC. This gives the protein CASRGSGVPDF.